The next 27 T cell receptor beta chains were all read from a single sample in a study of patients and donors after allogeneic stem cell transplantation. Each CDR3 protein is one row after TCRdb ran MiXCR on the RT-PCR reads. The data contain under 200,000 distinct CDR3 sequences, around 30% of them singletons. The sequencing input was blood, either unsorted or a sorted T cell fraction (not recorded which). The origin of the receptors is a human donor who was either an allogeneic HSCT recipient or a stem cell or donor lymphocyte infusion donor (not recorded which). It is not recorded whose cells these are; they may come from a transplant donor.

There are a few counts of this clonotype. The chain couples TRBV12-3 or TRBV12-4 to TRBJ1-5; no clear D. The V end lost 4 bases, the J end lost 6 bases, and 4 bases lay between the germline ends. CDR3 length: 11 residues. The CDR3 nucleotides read TGTGCCAGCAGTTCGGGTCAGCCCCAGCATTTT. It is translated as CASSSGQPQHF.

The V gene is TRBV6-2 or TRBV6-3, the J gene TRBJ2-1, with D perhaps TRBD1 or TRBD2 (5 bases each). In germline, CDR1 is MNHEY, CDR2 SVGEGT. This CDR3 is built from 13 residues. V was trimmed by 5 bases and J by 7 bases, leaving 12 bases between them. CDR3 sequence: CASSRDPLNEQFF. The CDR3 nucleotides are TGTGCCAGCAGTCGGGACCCCTTAAATGAGCAGTTCTTC.

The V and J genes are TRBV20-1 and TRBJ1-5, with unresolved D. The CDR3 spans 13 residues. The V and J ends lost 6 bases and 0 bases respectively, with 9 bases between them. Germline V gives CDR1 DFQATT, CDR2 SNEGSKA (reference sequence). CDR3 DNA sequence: TGCAGTGCAGGCAAATATAGCAATCAGCCCCAGCATTTT. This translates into CSAGKYSNQPQHF.

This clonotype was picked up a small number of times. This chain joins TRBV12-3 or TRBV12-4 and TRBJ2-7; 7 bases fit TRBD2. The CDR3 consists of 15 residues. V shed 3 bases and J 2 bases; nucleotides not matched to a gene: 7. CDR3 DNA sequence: TGTGCCAGCAGTTTTGGCGGGAGCCACCCCTACGAGCAGTACTTC. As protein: CASSFGGSHPYEQYF.

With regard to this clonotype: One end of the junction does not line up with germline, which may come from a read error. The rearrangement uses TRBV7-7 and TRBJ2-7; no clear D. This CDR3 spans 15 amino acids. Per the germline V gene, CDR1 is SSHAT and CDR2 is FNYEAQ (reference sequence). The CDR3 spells CASSPLAGEFYEQYF. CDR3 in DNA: TGTGCTAGCAGCCCTTTGGCCGGAGAGTTCTACGAGCAGTACTTC.

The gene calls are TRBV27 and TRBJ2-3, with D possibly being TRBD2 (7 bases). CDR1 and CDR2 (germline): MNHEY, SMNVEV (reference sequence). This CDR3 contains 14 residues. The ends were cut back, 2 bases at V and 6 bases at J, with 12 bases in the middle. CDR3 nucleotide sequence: TGTGCCAGCAGTTTAAAAGGGAGGGGGGATACGCAGTATTTT. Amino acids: CASSLKGRGDTQYF.

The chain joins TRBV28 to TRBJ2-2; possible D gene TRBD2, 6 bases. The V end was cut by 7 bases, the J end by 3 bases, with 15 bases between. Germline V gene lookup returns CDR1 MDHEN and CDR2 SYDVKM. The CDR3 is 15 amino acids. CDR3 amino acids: CASTWGVSHTGELFF. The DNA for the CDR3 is TGTGCCAGCACCTGGGGGGTGTCACACACCGGGGAGCTGTTTTTT.

The CDR3 DNA sequence: TGTGCCAGCAGTTACCCCCCAGGGCCCGATGGCTACACCTTC. Its protein is CASSYPPGPDGYTF. The chain links TRBV6-6 to TRBJ1-2, with D possibly matching TRBD1 (5 bases). Germline loops: CDR1 MNHNY, CDR2 SVGAGI (reference sequence). Trimming shortened V by 2 bases and J by 6 bases, and 13 bases separated the two germline ends. The CDR3 has 14 residues.

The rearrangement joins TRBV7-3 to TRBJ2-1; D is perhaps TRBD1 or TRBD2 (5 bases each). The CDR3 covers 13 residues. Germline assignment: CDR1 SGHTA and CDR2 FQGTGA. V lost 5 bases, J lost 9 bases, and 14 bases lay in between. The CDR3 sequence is CASSTGTFGEQFF. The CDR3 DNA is TGTGCCAGCAGCACTGGGACGTTCGGTGAGCAGTTCTTC. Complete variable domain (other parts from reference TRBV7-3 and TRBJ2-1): GAGVSQTPSNKVTEKGKYVELRCDPISGHTALYWYRQSLGQGPEFLIYFQGTGAADDSGLPNDRFFAVRPEGSVSTLKIQRTERGDSAVYLCASSTGTFGEQFFGPGTRLTVL.

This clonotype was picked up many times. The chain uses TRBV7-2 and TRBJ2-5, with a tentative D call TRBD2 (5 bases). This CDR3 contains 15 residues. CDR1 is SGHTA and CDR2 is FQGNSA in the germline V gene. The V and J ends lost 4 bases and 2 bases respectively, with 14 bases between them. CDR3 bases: TGTGCCAGCAGCTACTATGCGGTAGCGCAAGAGACCCAGTACTTC. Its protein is CASSYYAVAQETQYF.

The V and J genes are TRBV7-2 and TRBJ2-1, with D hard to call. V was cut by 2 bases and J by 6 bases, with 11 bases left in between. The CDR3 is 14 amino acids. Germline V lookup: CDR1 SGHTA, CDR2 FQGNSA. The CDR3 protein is CASSLMAVSNEQFF. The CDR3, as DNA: TGTGCCAGCAGCTTAATGGCAGTGAGCAATGAGCAGTTCTTC.

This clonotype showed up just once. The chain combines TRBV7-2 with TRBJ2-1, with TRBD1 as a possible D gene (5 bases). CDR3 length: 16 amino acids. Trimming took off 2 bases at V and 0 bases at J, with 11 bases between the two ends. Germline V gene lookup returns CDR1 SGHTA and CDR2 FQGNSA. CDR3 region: CASSLWGASSYNEQFF. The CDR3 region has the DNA TGTGCCAGCAGCTTATGGGGCGCAAGCTCCTACAATGAGCAGTTCTTC.

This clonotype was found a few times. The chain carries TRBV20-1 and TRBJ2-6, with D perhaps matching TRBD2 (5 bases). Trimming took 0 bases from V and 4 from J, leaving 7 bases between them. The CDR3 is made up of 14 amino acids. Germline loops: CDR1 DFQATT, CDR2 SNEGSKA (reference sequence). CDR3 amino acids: CSARDAGGANVLTF. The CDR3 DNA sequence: TGCAGTGCTAGAGATGCGGGCGGGGCCAACGTCCTGACTTTC.

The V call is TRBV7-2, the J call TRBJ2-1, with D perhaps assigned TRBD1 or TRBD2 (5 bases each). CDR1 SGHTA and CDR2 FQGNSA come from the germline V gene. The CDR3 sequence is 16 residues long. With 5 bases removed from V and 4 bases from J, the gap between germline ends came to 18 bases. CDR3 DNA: TGTGCCAGCAGCGCCCAGATAGGGACCGAGTACAATGAGCAGTTCTTC. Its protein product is CASSAQIGTEYNEQFF.

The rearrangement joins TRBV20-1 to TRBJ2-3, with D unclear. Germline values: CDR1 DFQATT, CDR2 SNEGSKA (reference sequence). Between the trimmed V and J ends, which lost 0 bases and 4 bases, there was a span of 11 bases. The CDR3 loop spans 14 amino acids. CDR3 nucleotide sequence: TGCAGTGCTAGAGAAGGTGGTGGGGCAGATACGCAGTATTTT. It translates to CSAREGGGADTQYF.

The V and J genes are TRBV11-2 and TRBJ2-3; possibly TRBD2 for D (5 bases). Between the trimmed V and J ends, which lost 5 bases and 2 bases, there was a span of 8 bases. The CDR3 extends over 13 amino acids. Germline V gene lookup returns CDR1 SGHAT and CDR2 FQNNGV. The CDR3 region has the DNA TGTGCCAGCAGCCCCGGGAACACAGATACGCAGTATTTT. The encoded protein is CASSPGNTDTQYF.

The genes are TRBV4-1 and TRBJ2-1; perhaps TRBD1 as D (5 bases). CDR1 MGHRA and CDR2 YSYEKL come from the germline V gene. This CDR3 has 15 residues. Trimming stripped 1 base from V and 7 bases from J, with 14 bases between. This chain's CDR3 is CASSQAGKASNEQFF. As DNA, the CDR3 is TGCGCCAGCAGCCAAGCAGGGAAGGCCTCTAATGAGCAGTTCTTC.

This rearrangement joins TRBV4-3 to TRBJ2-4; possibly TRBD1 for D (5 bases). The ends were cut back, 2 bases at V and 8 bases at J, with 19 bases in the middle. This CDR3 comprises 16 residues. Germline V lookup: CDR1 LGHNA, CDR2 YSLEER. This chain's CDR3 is CASSQSHRAGLDIQYF. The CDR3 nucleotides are TGCGCCAGCAGCCAAAGTCACCGGGCAGGGTTAGACATTCAGTACTTC.

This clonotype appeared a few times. The CDR3: CASSLGWVRLNSPLHF. The DNA for the CDR3 is TGTGCCAGCAGTTTAGGGTGGGTGCGGCTCAATTCACCCCTCCACTTT. The chain links TRBV28 to TRBJ1-6; D ambiguous. The V gene's germline CDR1 is MDHEN and CDR2 SYDVKM. This CDR3 region has 16 residues. The V gene lost 2 bases and the J gene lost 7 bases, with 15 bases spanning the gap.

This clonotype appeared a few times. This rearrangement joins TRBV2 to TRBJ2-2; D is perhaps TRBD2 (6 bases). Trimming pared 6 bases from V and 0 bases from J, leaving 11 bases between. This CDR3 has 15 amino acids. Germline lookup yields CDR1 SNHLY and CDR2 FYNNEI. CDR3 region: CASRLALANTGELFF. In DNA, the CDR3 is TGTGCCAGCAGGCTAGCGCTAGCGAACACCGGGGAGCTGTTTTTT.

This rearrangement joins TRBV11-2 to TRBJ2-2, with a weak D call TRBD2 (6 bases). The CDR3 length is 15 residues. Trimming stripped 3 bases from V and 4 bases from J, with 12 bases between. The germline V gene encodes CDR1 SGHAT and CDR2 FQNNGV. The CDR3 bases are TGTGCCAGCAGCTTTGTCTTGGGAGGCACCGGGGAGCTGTTTTTT. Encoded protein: CASSFVLGGTGELFF.

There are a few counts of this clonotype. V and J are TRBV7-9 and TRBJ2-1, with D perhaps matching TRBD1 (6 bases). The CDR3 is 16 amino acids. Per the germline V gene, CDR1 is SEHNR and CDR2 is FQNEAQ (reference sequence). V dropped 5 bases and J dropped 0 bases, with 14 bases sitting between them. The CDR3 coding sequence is TGTGCCAGCAGCACGATCAGGGGAACCTCCTACAATGAGCAGTTCTTC. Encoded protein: CASSTIRGTSYNEQFF.

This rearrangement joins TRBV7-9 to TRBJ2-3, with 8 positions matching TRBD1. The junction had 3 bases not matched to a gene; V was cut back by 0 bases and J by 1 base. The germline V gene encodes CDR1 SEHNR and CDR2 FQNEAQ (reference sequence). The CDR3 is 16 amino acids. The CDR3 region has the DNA TGTGCCAGCAGCTTAGCTATGGACAGGGGCACAGATACGCAGTATTTT. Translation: CASSLAMDRGTDTQYF.

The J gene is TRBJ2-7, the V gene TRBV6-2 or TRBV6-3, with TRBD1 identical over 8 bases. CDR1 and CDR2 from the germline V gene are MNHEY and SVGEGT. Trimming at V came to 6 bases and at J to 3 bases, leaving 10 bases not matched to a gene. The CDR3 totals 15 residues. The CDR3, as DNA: TGTGCCAGCAGACGTGGGACAGGACTAAGCTACGAGCAGTACTTC. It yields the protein CASRRGTGLSYEQYF.

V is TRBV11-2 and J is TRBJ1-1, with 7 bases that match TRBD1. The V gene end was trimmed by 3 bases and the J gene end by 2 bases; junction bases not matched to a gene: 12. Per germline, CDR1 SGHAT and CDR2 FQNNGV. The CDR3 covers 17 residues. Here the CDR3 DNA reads TGTGCCAGCAGCTTCTTTCTTTCCAGGGGGGGTAACACTGAAGCTTTCTTT. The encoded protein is CASSFFLSRGGNTEAFF.

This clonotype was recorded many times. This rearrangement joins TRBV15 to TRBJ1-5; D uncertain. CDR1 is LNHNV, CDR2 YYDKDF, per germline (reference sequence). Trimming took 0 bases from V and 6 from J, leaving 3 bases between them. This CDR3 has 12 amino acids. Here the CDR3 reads CATSRDTQPQHF. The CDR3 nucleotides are TGTGCCACCAGCAGAGATACTCAGCCCCAGCATTTT. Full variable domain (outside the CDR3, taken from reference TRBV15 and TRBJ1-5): DAMVIQNPRYQVTQFGKPVTLSCSQTLNHNVMYWYQQKSSQAPKLLFHYYDKDFNNEADTPDNFQSRRPNTSFCFLDIRSPGLGDTAMYLCATSRDTQPQHFGDGTRLSIL.

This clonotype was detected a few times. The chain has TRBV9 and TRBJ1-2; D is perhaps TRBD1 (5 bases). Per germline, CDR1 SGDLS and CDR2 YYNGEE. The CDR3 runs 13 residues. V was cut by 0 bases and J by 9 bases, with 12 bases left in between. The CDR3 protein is CASSVGAGNRYTF. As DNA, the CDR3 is TGTGCCAGCAGCGTAGGGGCAGGGAATCGCTACACCTTC.